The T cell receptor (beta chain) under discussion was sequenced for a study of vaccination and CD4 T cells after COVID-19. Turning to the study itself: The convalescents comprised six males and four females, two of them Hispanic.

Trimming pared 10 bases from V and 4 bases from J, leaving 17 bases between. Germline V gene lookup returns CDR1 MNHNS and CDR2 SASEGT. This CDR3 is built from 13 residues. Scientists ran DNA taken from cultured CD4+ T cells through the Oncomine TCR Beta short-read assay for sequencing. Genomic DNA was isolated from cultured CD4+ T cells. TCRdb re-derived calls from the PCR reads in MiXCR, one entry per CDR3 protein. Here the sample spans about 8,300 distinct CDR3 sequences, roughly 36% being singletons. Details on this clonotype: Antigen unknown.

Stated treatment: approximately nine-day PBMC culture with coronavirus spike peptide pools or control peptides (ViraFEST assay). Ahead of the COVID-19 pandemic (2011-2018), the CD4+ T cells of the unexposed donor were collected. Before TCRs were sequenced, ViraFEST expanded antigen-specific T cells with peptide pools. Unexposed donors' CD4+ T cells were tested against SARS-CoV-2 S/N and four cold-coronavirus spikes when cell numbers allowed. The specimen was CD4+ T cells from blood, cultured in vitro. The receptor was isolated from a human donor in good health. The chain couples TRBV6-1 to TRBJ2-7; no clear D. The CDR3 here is CATNDPPEYEQYF. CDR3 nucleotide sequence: TGTGCCACCAACGATCCCCCAGAATACGAGCAGTACTTC.